These 16 T cell receptor beta chains were sequenced from one sample in a study of PD-L1 blockade in urothelial cancer. Data came from immunoSEQ multiplex PCR; TCRdb stores just in-frame clones and leaves some out. Counted here are over 45,000 clones, about 86% occurring once; the ten biggest clones make up around 22%. Stated time point: pretreatment peripheral blood. The sequencing here drew on PBMCs, taken around atezolizumab (anti-PD-L1) treatment. These receptors were obtained from a man between 60 and 75 years old with urothelial cancer.

The chain links TRBV5-6 to TRBJ1-3, with unresolved D. This CDR3 is 16 amino acids long. The germline gives CDR1 SGHDT, CDR2 YYEEEE. Trimming pared 0 bases from V and 0 bases from J, leaving 10 bases between. In DNA form, the CDR3 reads TGTGCCAGCAGCTTGGCCGCGGGAAGCTCTGGAAACACCATATATTTT. This sequence encodes CASSLAAGSSGNTIYF.

CDR3 protein: CASGEGKGQPQHF. In nucleotides, the CDR3 is TGTGCCAGCGGGGAGGGAAAGGGTCAGCCCCAGCATTTT. This chain uses TRBV7-2 with TRBJ1-5; D call uncertain. Trimming took off 8 bases at V and 6 bases at J, with 14 bases between the two ends. The CDR3 consists of 13 residues. Germline V lookup: CDR1 SGHTA, CDR2 FQGNSA.

The chain recombines TRBV5-6 with TRBJ1-2; D is perhaps TRBD1 (5 bases). The CDR3 length is 17 residues. Germline values: CDR1 SGHDT, CDR2 YYEEEE. The ends were cut back, 0 bases at V and 0 bases at J, with 15 bases in the middle. The CDR3 DNA reads TGTGCCAGCAGCTTGGGGACGGGGGGAATTCCTAACTATGGCTACACCTTC. It codes for CASSLGTGGIPNYGYTF.

The chain carries TRBV5-5 and TRBJ2-7; TRBD2 is a possible D gene (6 bases). There are 15 residues in the CDR3. Trimming took 0 bases from V and 2 from J, leaving 12 bases between them. From germline, CDR1 is SGHKS and CDR2 YYEKEE (reference sequence). CDR3 sequence reads: CASSLGGGVAYEQYF. In DNA, the CDR3 is TGTGCCAGCAGCTTGGGGGGAGGAGTCGCCTACGAGCAGTACTTC.

The genes are TRBV7-2 and TRBJ1-5; maybe TRBD1 (6 bases). In germline, CDR1 is SGHTA, CDR2 FQGNSA. Deletions cut 5 bases from V and 5 bases from J, with 16 bases between. This CDR3 is built from 15 residues. The CDR3 DNA follows: TGTGCCAGCAGCCGGACGACAGGTCGAGATCAGCCCCAGCATTTT. This translates into CASSRTTGRDQPQHF.

The J gene is TRBJ1-6, the V gene TRBV10-2; TRBD1 matches 10 bases. The CDR3 is 14 residues long. CDR1 is WSHSY, CDR2 SAAADI, per germline. The V and J ends lost 6 bases and 9 bases, in that order; junction bases with no gene match: 5. CDR3 sequence: CASRGQGEGSPLHF. The CDR3 DNA reads as TGCGCCAGCAGAGGACAGGGGGAAGGTTCACCCCTCCACTTT.

The chain combines TRBV7-9 with TRBJ1-6; D is unresolved. The CDR3 consists of 15 residues. CDR1 and CDR2 from the germline V gene are SEHNR and FQNEAQ (reference sequence). V was pared by 3 bases and J by 7 bases, with 13 bases between. The CDR3 is CASSFTRGGNSPLHF. In nucleotides, the CDR3 is TGTGCCAGCAGCTTCACCCGGGGAGGAAATTCACCCCTCCACTTT.

This clone was observed many times. The gene calls are TRBV19 and TRBJ1-5; D call uncertain. V dropped 3 bases and J dropped 0 bases, with 9 bases sitting between them. CDR1 is LNHDA, CDR2 SQIVND, per germline (reference sequence). The CDR3 runs 15 residues. This CDR3 is CASSILPDSNQPQHF. CDR3 in DNA: TGTGCCAGTAGTATCCTTCCAGATAGCAATCAGCCCCAGCATTTT.

As concerns this clone: The junction departs from the called germline gene at one end, perhaps through a read error. The V call is TRBV30, the J call TRBJ2-2; weak D call: TRBD2 (5 bases). Germline values: CDR1 GTSNPN, CDR2 SVGIG (reference sequence). The CDR3 has 11 residues. CDR3 DNA sequence: TGTGCCTGGGGCGGAAGTAGGGTCGGGGTTTTT. Protein sequence: CAWGGSRVGVF.

V is TRBV5-1 and J is TRBJ1-4; 9 bases fit TRBD1. Trimming removed 0 bases from V and 7 bases from J; junction bases left unmatched: 4. CDR1 and CDR2 (germline): SGHRS, YFSETQ. The CDR3 consists of 15 residues. The CDR3: CASSLAGTGSEKLFF. The CDR3 coding sequence is TGCGCCAGCAGCTTGGCCGGGACAGGGTCTGAAAAACTGTTTTTT.

This sequence joins TRBV5-1 and TRBJ2-3; the D gene is possibly TRBD2 (6 bases). Germline assignment: CDR1 SGHRS and CDR2 YFSETQ. Trimming stripped 2 bases from V and 6 bases from J, with 13 bases between. This CDR3 region has 14 residues. Written as DNA, the CDR3 is TGCGCCAGCAGCTTAGGAGGGCCAGGGGATACGCAGTATTTT. This codes for CASSLGGPGDTQYF.

CDR3 sequence (DNA): TGTGCCAGCAGCTTCGGTATTCAGGGTAAAGGCGGGGAGCTGTTTTTT. It encodes CASSFGIQGKGGELFF. This chain links TRBV5-6 with TRBJ2-2; tentatively, D is TRBD1 (5 bases). V was pared by 2 bases and J by 7 bases, with 18 bases between. The CDR3 covers 16 residues. Germline CDR1 SGHDT, CDR2 YYEEEE.

The J gene is TRBJ2-3, the V gene TRBV29-1; D unresolved. The CDR3 length is 12 residues. CDR1 is SQVTM, CDR2 ANQGSEA, per germline. V dropped 4 bases and J dropped 0 bases, with 5 bases sitting between them. DNA of the CDR3: TGCAGCGTTGCCAGGAGCACAGATACGCAGTATTTT. Its translation: CSVARSTDTQYF.

The rearrangement joins TRBV19 to TRBJ1-1; 10 nucleotides agree with TRBD1. The CDR3 runs to 14 residues. J was trimmed by 4 bases and V by 4 bases; bases with no gene match: 3. The germline CDR1 and CDR2 sequences are LNHDA and SQIVND (reference sequence). CDR3 residues: CASSTDRGGTEAFF. CDR3 bases: TGTGCCAGTAGTACGGACAGGGGGGGCACTGAAGCTTTCTTT.

J is TRBJ2-7 and V is TRBV5-1; 13 positions match TRBD2. Germline V lookup: CDR1 SGHRS, CDR2 YFSETQ. The length of the CDR3 is 15 residues. Trimming at V came to 4 bases and at J to 7 bases, leaving 8 bases not matched to a gene. This chain's CDR3 is CASSEGTSGMGEQYF. CDR3 nucleotides: TGCGCCAGCAGCGAGGGGACTAGCGGGATGGGAGAGCAGTACTTC.

The chain couples TRBV11-3 to TRBJ2-1, with 13 bases matching TRBD2. V gave up 5 bases and J gave up 7 bases; unmatched junction bases: 11. The V gene's germline CDR1 is SGHNT and CDR2 YENEEA. CDR3 length equals 17 residues. In nucleotides, the CDR3 is TGTGCCAGCAGCACCGGGACTAGCGGGAATGGGGTAAATGAGCAGTTCTTC. Its translation is CASSTGTSGNGVNEQFF.